Listed here are 18 T cell receptor beta chains from one sample, sequenced in a study of T-cell reconstitution after alpha-beta-depleted transplantation in children. During its preparation, the TCRbeta library received unique molecular identifiers. TCRdb fed the PCR reads into MiXCR, producing one record per CDR3 protein. The table records 500,000 or so distinct CDR3 sequences, around 10% of them present only once. The sequencing used PBMCs, mostly from graft donor cells, collected 180 days after TCRalphabeta/CD19-depleted stem cell transplant. The receptors here all came from a female patient under 10 years old who had a stem cell transplant for aplastic anemia, so the T cells may come from the graft donor.

This clonotype was counted many times. The rearrangement uses TRBV20-1 and TRBJ2-2; 7 bases map to TRBD1. The length of the CDR3 is 13 residues. The V and J ends lost 4 bases and 7 bases, in that order; junction bases with no gene match: 6. Germline V gives CDR1 DFQATT, CDR2 SNEGSKA (reference sequence). CDR3 DNA: TGCAGTGCTACGACAGGGAATGGCGGGGAGCTGTTTTTT. The encoded protein is CSATTGNGGELFF.

V is TRBV6-2 or TRBV6-3 and J is TRBJ2-5; D is uncertain. The CDR3 consists of 12 residues. V was cut by 2 bases and J by 11 bases, with 12 bases left in between. The germline V gene encodes CDR1 MNHEY and CDR2 SVGEGT. Written as DNA, the CDR3 is TGTGCCAGCAGTTACCCCGGCAGCCGGCAGTACTTC. This codes for CASSYPGSRQYF.

This clonotype was detected only a few times. The chain has TRBV7-2 and TRBJ2-5; the D is unclear. This CDR3 has 14 amino acids. CDR1 is SGHTA and CDR2 is FQGNSA in the germline V gene. Trimming cost V 5 bases and J 2 bases, with 12 bases left between them. DNA for the CDR3: TGTGCCAGCAGCATGCGGCCGGATCAAGAGACCCAGTACTTC. Translation: CASSMRPDQETQYF.

The chain uses TRBV15 and TRBJ2-5, with a possible D match to TRBD2 (6 bases). Deletions cut 1 base from V and 5 bases from J, with 11 bases between. This CDR3 has 14 amino acids. Germline CDR1 and CDR2: LNHNV and YYDKDF (reference sequence). The CDR3 spells CATSRVQGGETQYF. CDR3 coding DNA: TGTGCCACCAGCAGAGTTCAAGGAGGGGAGACCCAGTACTTC.

This clonotype was detected only a few times. The chain links TRBV20-1 to TRBJ2-1; 7 bases are shared with TRBD2. The CDR3 totals 14 residues. The V gene's germline CDR1 is DFQATT and CDR2 SNEGSKA (reference sequence). With V trimmed by 3 bases and J by 0 bases, 2 bases remained unmatched. CDR3 in DNA: TGCAGTGCTAGCGGGAGGAGCTCCTACAATGAGCAGTTCTTC. Amino acid sequence: CSASGRSSYNEQFF.

The chain couples TRBV6-1 to TRBJ2-1, with D possibly called TRBD1 or TRBD2 (5 bases each). This CDR3 contains 13 residues. CDR1 and CDR2 (germline): MNHNS, SASEGT. V lost 2 bases and J lost 4, with 6 bases in between. The chain's CDR3 is CASSEWGYNEQFF. In DNA form, the CDR3 reads TGTGCCAGCAGTGAATGGGGGTACAATGAGCAGTTCTTC.

There are a few counts of this clonotype. The chain has TRBV18 and TRBJ2-7; D not resolved. The germline V and J ends were trimmed by 2 bases and 5 bases, with 10 bases remaining between them. CDR3 length equals 13 residues. Germline lookup yields CDR1 KGHSH and CDR2 LQKENI. Here the CDR3 DNA reads TGTGCCAGCTCACCAGCTGGGGATCACGAGCAGTACTTC. Its protein is CASSPAGDHEQYF.

Of note for this clonotype: A much larger clone is a single base away; this may be a read error. The J gene is TRBJ1-1, the V gene TRBV12-3 or TRBV12-4; D is unresolved. The CDR3 covers 13 residues. As DNA, the CDR3 is TGTGTCTCAGCGGCCGTCGGGCGGGCTGAAGCTTTCTTT. Protein: CVSAAVGRAEAFF.

This clonotype was observed a few times. J is TRBJ1-5 and V is TRBV7-9; D might be TRBD1 (6 bases). The V and J ends lost 5 bases and 5 bases respectively, with 19 bases between them. Germline V gives CDR1 SEHNR, CDR2 FQNEAQ (reference sequence). This CDR3 region has 16 residues. The CDR3 sequence: CASSPFLGGQDQPQHF. CDR3 coding DNA: TGTGCCAGCAGCCCCTTCCTGGGGGGGCAGGATCAGCCCCAGCATTTT.

This clonotype was seen a handful of times. The CDR3 is CASSLQGASYEQYV. CDR3 DNA: TGTGCCAGCAGCTTACAGGGGGCTTCCTACGAGCAGTACGTC. The V call is TRBV7-9, the J call TRBJ2-7, with 8 bases that match TRBD1. Per germline, CDR1 SEHNR and CDR2 FQNEAQ (reference sequence). V shed 2 bases and J 1 base; nucleotides not matched to a gene: 1. The CDR3 sequence is 14 residues long.

This clonotype was counted a few times. The chain has TRBV20-1 and TRBJ2-1; 7 nucleotides match TRBD1. Trimming took 6 bases from V and 4 from J; bases not matched to a gene: 9. The CDR3 spans 14 residues. The germline gives CDR1 DFQATT, CDR2 SNEGSKA (reference sequence). The CDR3 here is CSAGGRGSYNEQFF. In nucleotides, the CDR3 is TGCAGTGCAGGGGGCAGGGGGTCTTACAATGAGCAGTTCTTC.

V usage is TRBV5-1 and J usage is TRBJ2-3; 7 bases map to TRBD2. This CDR3 has 12 amino acids. Trimming cost V 4 bases and J 8 bases; bases outside gene matches: 4. The germline V gene has CDR1 SGHRS and CDR2 YFSETQ. CDR3 DNA sequence: TGCGCCAGCAGCGACTGGGGGGGTACGCAGTATTTT. It translates to CASSDWGGTQYF.

This clonotype was counted between two and nine times. V is TRBV12-3 or TRBV12-4 and J is TRBJ2-5; TRBD2 agrees at 7 bases. Trimming cost V 3 bases and J 3 bases; bases outside gene matches: 16. CDR3 length: 18 amino acids. The DNA for the CDR3 is TGTGCCAGCAGTTTTGGCCATCCGGGCACTAGCGCTAAAGAGACCCAGTACTTC. It is translated as CASSFGHPGTSAKETQYF.

This clonotype was counted between two and nine times. The J gene is TRBJ1-3, the V gene TRBV29-1, with D tentatively TRBD1 (6 bases). Germline values: CDR1 SQVTM, CDR2 ANQGSEA. Trimming pared 4 bases from V and 5 bases from J, leaving 9 bases between. The CDR3 has 12 residues. This CDR3 reads CSVGTGRNTIYF. For the CDR3, the DNA is TGCAGCGTTGGAACAGGGAGAAACACCATATATTTT.

A few counts support this clonotype. The J gene is TRBJ2-1, the V gene TRBV6-5; 7 bases agree with TRBD1. The CDR3 is 13 residues long. V lost 6 bases to trimming and J lost 6 bases; unmatched junction nucleotides: 5. The germline gives CDR1 MNHEY, CDR2 SVGAGI. CDR3 nucleotide sequence: TGTGCCAGCAGCCAGGACAGGATCAATGAGCAGTTCTTC. It yields the protein CASSQDRINEQFF.

This clonotype appeared a few times. CDR3 in DNA: TGCAGTGCAAGTAGCGGTTTAACCAGCTCCTACAATGAGCAGTTCTTC. Its translation is CSASSGLTSSYNEQFF. This sequence joins TRBV20-1 and TRBJ2-1; D might be TRBD2 (6 bases). Germline loops: CDR1 DFQATT, CDR2 SNEGSKA (reference sequence). The CDR3 is made up of 16 amino acids. Trimming removed 6 bases at V and 0 bases at J, with 18 bases between.

This clonotype has at least ten counts. The chain has TRBV29-1 and TRBJ2-4, with TRBD1 matching 9 bases. V lost 3 bases, J lost 7 bases, and 4 bases stayed unmatched. Germline lookup yields CDR1 SQVTM and CDR2 ANQGSEA. This CDR3 has 13 residues. CDR3 residues: CSVDGTGTNIQYF. For the CDR3, the DNA is TGCAGCGTTGATGGGACAGGGACGAACATTCAGTACTTC.

This clonotype showed up just a few times. The rearrangement joins TRBV11-2 to TRBJ2-3; tentative D call: TRBD2 (6 bases). V shed 2 bases and J shed 4 bases, with 7 bases lying between them. Germline CDR1 SGHAT, CDR2 FQNNGV. The CDR3 is 13 amino acids. DNA of the CDR3: TGTGCCAGCAGCTTAACTAGCCCAGATACGCAGTATTTT. Translation gives CASSLTSPDTQYF.